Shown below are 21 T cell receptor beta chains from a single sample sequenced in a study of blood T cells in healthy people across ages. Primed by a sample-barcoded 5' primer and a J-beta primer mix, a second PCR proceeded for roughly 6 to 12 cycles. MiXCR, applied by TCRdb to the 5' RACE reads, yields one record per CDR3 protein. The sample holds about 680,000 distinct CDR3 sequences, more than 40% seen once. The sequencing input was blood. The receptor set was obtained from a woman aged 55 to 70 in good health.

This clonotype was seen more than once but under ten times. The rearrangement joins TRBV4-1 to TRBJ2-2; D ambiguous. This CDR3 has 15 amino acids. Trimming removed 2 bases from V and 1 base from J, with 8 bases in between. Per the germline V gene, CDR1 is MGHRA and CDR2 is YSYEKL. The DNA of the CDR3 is TGCGCCAGCAGCCAACCGGTCAAGAACACCGGGGAGCTGTTTTTT. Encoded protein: CASSQPVKNTGELFF.

Here the CDR3 reads CSAVRGGPNEQFF. CDR3 bases: TGCAGTGCAGTCCGGGGGGGGCCCAATGAGCAGTTCTTC. This chain joins TRBV20-1 and TRBJ2-1, with TRBD2 matching over 8 bases. CDR3 size: 13 residues. V lost 6 bases and J lost 6; bases outside the gene matches: 7. Germline V CDR1 and CDR2: DFQATT, SNEGSKA (reference sequence).

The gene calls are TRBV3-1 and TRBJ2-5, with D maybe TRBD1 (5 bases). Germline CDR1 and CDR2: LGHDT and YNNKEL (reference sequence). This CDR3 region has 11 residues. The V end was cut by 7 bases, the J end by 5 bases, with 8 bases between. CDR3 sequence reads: CASNQGETQYF. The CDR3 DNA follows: TGTGCCAGCAACCAGGGTGAGACCCAGTACTTC.

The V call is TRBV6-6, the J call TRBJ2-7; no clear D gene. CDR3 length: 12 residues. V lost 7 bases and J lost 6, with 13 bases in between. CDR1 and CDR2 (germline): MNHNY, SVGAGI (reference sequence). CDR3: CASTPYSVEQYF. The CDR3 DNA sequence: TGTGCCAGCACTCCGTACAGCGTCGAGCAGTACTTC.

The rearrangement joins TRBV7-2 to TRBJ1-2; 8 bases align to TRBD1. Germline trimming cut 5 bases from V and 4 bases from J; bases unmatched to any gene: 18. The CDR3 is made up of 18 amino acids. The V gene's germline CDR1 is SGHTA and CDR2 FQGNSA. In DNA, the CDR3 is TGTGCCAGCAGCCTCAACCTAAACCGACAGGGGACGTTCTATGGCTACACCTTC. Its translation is CASSLNLNRQGTFYGYTF.

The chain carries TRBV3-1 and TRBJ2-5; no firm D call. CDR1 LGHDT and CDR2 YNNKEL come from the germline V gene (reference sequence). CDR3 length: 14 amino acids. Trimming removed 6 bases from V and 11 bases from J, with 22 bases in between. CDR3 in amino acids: CASRRTTLQGEQYF. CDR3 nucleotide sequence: TGTGCCAGCAGGAGGACGACTCTTCAAGGTGAGCAGTACTTC.

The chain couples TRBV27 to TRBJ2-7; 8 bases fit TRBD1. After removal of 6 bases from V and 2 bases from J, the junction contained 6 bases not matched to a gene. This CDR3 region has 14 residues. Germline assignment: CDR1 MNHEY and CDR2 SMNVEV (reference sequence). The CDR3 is CASRLGQGTYEQYF. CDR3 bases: TGTGCCAGCAGGCTCGGACAGGGAACCTACGAGCAGTACTTC.

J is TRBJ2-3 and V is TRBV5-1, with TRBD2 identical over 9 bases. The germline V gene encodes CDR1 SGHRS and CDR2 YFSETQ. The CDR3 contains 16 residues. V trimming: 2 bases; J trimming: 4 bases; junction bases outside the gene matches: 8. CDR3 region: CASSFYSGSVSDTQYF. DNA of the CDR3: TGCGCCAGCAGCTTCTATAGCGGGAGTGTCTCAGATACGCAGTATTTT. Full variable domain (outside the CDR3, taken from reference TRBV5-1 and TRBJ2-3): KAGVTQTPRYLIKTRGQQVTLSCSPISGHRSVSWYQQTPGQGLQFLFEYFSETQRNKGNFPGRFSGRQFSNSRSEMNVSTLELGDSALYLCASSFYSGSVSDTQYFGPGTRLTVL.

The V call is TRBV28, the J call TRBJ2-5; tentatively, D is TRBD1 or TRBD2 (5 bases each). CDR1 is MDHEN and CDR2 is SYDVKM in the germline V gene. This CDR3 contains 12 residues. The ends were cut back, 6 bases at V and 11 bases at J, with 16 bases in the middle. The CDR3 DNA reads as TGTGCCAGCAGCTCAATGGTGGGGGAGCAGTACTTC. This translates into CASSSMVGEQYF.

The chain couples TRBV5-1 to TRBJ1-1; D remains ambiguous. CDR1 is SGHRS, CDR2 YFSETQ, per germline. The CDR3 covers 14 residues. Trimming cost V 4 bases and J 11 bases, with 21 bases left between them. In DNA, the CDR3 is TGCGCCAGCAGCCCGCTGAGCATGGGCCGAGCGGCTTTCTTT. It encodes CASSPLSMGRAAFF.

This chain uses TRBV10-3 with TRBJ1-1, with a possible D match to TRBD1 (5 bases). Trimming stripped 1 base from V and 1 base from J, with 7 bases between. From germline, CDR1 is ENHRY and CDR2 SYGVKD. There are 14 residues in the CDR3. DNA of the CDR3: TGTGCCATCAGTGAGTTAGGGGAGAACACTGAAGCTTTCTTT. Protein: CAISELGENTEAFF.

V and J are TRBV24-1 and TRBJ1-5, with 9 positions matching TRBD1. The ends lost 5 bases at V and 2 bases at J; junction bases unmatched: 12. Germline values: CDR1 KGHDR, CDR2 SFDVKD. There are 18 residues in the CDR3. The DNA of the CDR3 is TGTGCCACCAGTGGTGCGGGACAGGGAAAAATGGGCAATCAGCCCCAGCATTTT. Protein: CATSGAGQGKMGNQPQHF.

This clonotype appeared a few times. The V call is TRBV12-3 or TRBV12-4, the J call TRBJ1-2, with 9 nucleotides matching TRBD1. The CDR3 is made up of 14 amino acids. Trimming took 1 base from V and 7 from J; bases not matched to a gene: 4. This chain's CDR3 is CASSLGDREGGYTF. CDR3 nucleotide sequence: TGTGCCAGCAGTTTAGGGGACAGGGAGGGTGGCTACACCTTC.

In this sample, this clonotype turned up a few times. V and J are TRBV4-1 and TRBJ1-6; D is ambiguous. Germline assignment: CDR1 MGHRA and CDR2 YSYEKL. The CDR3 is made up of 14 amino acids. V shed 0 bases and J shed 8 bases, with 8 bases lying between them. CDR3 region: CASSQDSRDSPLHF. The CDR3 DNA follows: TGCGCCAGCAGCCAAGACAGCCGGGATTCACCCCTCCACTTT.

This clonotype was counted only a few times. The CDR3 nucleotides are TGTGCCATCAGTACTGGACAACTAACTGTCCAAGAGACCCAGTACTTC. Its protein is CAISTGQLTVQETQYF. The chain has TRBV10-3 and TRBJ2-5; D may be TRBD1 (5 bases). The CDR3 totals 16 residues. Germline lookup yields CDR1 ENHRY and CDR2 SYGVKD. Trimming left V 5 bases short and J 1 base short, with 17 bases between.

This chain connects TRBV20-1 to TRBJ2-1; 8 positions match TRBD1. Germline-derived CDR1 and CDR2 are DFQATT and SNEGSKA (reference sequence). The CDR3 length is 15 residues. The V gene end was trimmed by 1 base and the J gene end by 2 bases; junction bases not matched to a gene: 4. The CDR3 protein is CSARGSGQAYNEQFF. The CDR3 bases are TGCAGTGCTAGAGGTTCGGGACAGGCCTACAATGAGCAGTTCTTC.

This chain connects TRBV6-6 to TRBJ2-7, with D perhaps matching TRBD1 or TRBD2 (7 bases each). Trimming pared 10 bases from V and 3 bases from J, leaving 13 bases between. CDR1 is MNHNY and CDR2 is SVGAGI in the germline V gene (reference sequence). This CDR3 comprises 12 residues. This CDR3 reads CATTGEGYEQYF. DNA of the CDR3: TGTGCCACCACAGGGGAGGGCTACGAGCAGTACTTC.

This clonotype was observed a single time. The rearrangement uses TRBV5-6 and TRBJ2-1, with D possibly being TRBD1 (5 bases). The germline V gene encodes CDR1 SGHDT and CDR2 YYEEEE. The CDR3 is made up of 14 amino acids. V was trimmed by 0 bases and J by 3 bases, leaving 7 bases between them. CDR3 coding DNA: TGTGCCAGCAGCTTGGGACAGTACTACAATGAGCAGTTCTTC. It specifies CASSLGQYYNEQFF. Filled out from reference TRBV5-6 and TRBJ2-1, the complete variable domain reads DAGVTQSPTHLIKTRGQQVTLRCSPKSGHDTVSWYQQALGQGPQFIFQYYEEEERQRGNFPDRFSGHQFPNYSSELNVNALLLGDSALYLCASSLGQYYNEQFFGPGTRLTVL.

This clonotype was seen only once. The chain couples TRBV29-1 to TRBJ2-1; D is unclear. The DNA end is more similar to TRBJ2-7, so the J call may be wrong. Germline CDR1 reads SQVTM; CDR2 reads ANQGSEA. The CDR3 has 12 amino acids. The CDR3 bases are TGCGGCGCGAGGAGCTCCTACAATGAGCAGTACTTC. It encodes CGARSSYNEQYF.

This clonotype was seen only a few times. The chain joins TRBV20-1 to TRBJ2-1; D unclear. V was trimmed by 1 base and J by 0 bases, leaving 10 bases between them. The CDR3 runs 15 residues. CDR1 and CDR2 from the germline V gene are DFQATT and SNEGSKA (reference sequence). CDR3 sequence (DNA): TGCAGTGCTAGAGGAAGGCGGAGCTCCTACAATGAGCAGTTCTTC. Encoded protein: CSARGRRSSYNEQFF.

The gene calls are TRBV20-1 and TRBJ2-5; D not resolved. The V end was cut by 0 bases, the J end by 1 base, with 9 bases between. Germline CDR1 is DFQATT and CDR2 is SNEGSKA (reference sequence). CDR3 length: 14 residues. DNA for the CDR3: TGCAGTGCTAGAGAGTCAGGACGCCAAGAGACCCAGTACTTC. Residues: CSARESGRQETQYF.